Listed below are T cell receptor beta chains from one sample, sequenced in a study of cytomegalovirus exposure and HLA in healthy donors. This table comes from immunoSEQ multiplex PCR, and its TCRdb copy is limited to in-frame clones, with some not included. The data hold over 85,000 clones, with about four fifths observed a single time. The specimen sequenced was PBMCs. These TCRs come from a female donor in good health and CMV-seropositive. Each CDR3 is given with its conserved first and last residue. The order of the fields is CDR3 protein, CDR3 DNA, J gene, D gene, V gene, clone size. A D gene is named only where the DNA matches it firmly. Rows may omit the clone size; those that give it use once, few, many or a size class.

CASRGGVSTEAFF TGTGCCAGCAGGGGCGGGGTCAGTACTGAAGCTTTCTTT TRBJ1-1 - TRBV28 -
CASSQGIDSYEQYF TGCGCCAGCAGCCAAGGCATAGACTCCTACGAGCAGTACTTC TRBJ2-7 - TRBV4-1 -
CASSSAGQPNYNEQFF TGTGCCAGCAGCTCAGCTGGTCAACCTAACTACAATGAGCAGTTCTTC TRBJ2-1 - TRBV7-9 few
CASSLAPVGSGHNEQFF TGCGCCAGCAGCTTGGCCCCGGTGGGTAGCGGCCACAATGAGCAGTTCTTC TRBJ2-1 - TRBV5-1 -
CASSLGLYEQYF TGTGCCAGCAGCTTAGGGCTTTACGAGCAGTACTTC TRBJ2-7 - TRBV11-2 -
CASSLVLEEAQYF TGCGCCAGCAGCTTGGTCCTGGAGGAGGCCCAGTACTTC TRBJ2-5 - TRBV5-1 -
CASWGVSTDTQYF TGTGCCAGCTGGGGGGTTTCCACAGATACGCAGTATTTT TRBJ2-3 - TRBV2 once
CASSLTRGNYGYTF TGTGCCAGCAGCTTGACCCGGGGGAACTATGGCTACACCTTC TRBJ1-2 - TRBV5-5 -
CASSLVGTGVFLNTEAFF TGTGCCAGCAGCCTCGTAGGGACAGGGGTCTTTCTGAACACTGAAGCTTTCTTT TRBJ1-1 TRBD1 TRBV27 -
CASRLAGAQETQYF TGCGCCAGCAGACTAGCGGGAGCCCAAGAGACCCAGTACTTC TRBJ2-5 TRBD2 TRBV5-1 -
CASSAGGSTDTQYF TGTGCCAGCAGCGCCGGGGGTTCCACAGATACGCAGTATTTT TRBJ2-3 - TRBV5-6 few
CASRTRDRGFSEQYF TGTGCCAGCAGAACCCGGGACAGGGGATTCTCCGAGCAGTACTTC TRBJ2-7 TRBD1 TRBV11-1 -
CPSSVGQGIQETQYF TGTCCCAGCAGCGTAGGACAGGGAATACAAGAGACCCAGTACTTC TRBJ2-5 TRBD1 TRBV9 -
CASRPGQGATEQYF TGTGCCAGCAGACCGGGACAGGGGGCGACGGAGCAGTACTTC TRBJ2-7 TRBD1 TRBV25-1 few
CASSSRSGGSTTYEQYF TGTGCCAGTAGTTCCAGATCGGGGGGGAGTACGACCTACGAGCAGTACTTC TRBJ2-7 TRBD2 TRBV19 -
CASSGPGADSMNTEAFF TGTGCCAGCAGCGGCCCTGGGGCAGACAGCATGAACACTGAAGCTTTCTTT TRBJ1-1 - TRBV5-6 -
CASSLGRGRANEQFF TGCGCCAGCAGCTTGGGTCGCGGGAGGGCCAATGAGCAGTTCTTC TRBJ2-1 TRBD2 TRBV5-1 -
CASSEAGRGGFDTQYF TGTGCCAGCAGTGAAGCCGGGAGGGGTGGCTTTGATACGCAGTATTTT TRBJ2-3 TRBD2 TRBV2 -
CASSHPLIRGLQYF TGTGCCAGCAGCCACCCTTTGATCCGGGGACTCCAGTACTTC TRBJ2-7 - TRBV21-1 -
CASSPYTTGELFF TGCGCCAGCAGCCCGTACACCACCGGGGAGCTGTTTTTT TRBJ2-2 - TRBV5-1 -
CASSQDGQAGGPTDTQYF TGCGCCAGCAGCCAAGATGGACAAGCGGGAGGCCCCACAGATACGCAGTATTTT TRBJ2-3 TRBD2 TRBV4-1 -
CASSFSGGAYEQYF TGTGCCAGCAGCTTTAGCGGGGGGGCCTACGAGCAGTACTTC TRBJ2-7 TRBD2 TRBV7-2 -
CASSLTASPGTGRYGYTF TGTGCCAGCAGCTTAACGGCGTCGCCCGGGACAGGGCGGTATGGCTACACCTTC TRBJ1-2 TRBD1 TRBV7-9 -